The present T cell receptor (beta chain) was sequenced within a study of read filtering for tumor transcriptome and immune sequencing. About the study: About 8 patients were R-ISS I, some 15 were R-ISS II, about seven were R-ISS III. RNA-seq yielded only about 75 to 1,400 TCR reads, IR-seq about 4 to 10.27 million.

Molecular barcoded adaptors covering alpha/delta and beta/gamma chains were used on roughly 400 ng RNA. MiXCR, applied by TCRdb to the reads, yields one record per CDR3 protein. The repertoire has 35,000 to 50,000 distinct CDR3 sequences, roughly an eighth of them found once; the top ten carry approximately 6.5%. Study results and limitations: The sorted CD138-negative fraction was a mixed bone marrow immune population, not purified T cells.

At the time of active disease, bone marrow was collected from every patient. Many counts were recorded for this clonotype. What it binds is not known. Trimming removed 10 bases from V and 5 bases from J; junction bases left unmatched: 16. The length of the CDR3 is 15 residues. Germline V gene data show CDR1 as ENHRY and CDR2 as SYGVKD. The receptor comes from a donor at least 40 years old with multiple myeloma. The chain links TRBV10-3 to TRBJ1-2; 7 bases match TRBD1. Sample: a population of CD138-negative cells sorted from bone marrow. CDR3 DNA: TGTGCCACGGGACAGCTGCAGAGAGACCCGTATGGCTACACCTTC. Its translation is CATGQLQRDPYGYTF.